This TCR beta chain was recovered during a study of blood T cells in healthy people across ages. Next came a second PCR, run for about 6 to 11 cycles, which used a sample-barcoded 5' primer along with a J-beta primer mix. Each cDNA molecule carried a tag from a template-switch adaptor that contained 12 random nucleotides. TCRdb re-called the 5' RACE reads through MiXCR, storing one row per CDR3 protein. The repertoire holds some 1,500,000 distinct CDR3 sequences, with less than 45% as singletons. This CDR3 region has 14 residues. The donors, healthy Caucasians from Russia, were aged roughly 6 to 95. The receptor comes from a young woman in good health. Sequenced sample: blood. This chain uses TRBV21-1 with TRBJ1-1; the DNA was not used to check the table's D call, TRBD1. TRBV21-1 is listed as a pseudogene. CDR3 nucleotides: TGTGCCAGCAGCAAAGCACCGGGAGCGGCTGAAGCTTTCTTT. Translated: CASSKAPGAAEAFF.